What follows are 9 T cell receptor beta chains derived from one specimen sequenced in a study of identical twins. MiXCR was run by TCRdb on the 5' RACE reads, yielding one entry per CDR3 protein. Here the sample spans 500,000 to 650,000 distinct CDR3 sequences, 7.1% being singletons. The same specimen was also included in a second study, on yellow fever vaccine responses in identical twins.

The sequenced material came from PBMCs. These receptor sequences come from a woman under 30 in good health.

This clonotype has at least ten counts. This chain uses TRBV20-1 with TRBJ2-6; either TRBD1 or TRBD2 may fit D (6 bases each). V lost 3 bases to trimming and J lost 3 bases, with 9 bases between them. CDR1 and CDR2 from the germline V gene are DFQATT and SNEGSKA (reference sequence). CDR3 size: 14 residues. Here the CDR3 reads CSARGGSGANVLTF. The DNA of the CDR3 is TGCAGTGCTAGGGGGGGCAGTGGGGCCAACGTCCTGACTTTC.

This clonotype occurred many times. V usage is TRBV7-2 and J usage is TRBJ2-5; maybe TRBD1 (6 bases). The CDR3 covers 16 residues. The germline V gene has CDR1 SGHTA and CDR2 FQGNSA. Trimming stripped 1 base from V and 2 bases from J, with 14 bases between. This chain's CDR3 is CASSLGGTKRQETQYF. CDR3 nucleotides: TGTGCCAGCAGCTTAGGGGGGACAAAAAGACAAGAGACCCAGTACTTC.

The CDR3 nucleotides are TGCAGTGCTAGAGGGGGAACGGGGGGGCAGGGAACGCAGTATTTT. Its protein is CSARGGTGGQGTQYF. This chain uses TRBV20-1 with TRBJ2-3; 8 bases line up with TRBD2. V was pared by 1 base and J by 9 bases, with 12 bases of the junction left unmatched. This CDR3 comprises 15 residues. Germline V lookup: CDR1 DFQATT, CDR2 SNEGSKA (reference sequence).

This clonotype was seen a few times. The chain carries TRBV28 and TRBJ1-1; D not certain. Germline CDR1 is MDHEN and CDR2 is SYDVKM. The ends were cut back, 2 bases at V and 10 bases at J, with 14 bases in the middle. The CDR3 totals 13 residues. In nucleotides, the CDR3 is TGTGCCAGCAGTTTAAACAGCTGGAGGTCAGCTTTCTTT. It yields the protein CASSLNSWRSAFF.

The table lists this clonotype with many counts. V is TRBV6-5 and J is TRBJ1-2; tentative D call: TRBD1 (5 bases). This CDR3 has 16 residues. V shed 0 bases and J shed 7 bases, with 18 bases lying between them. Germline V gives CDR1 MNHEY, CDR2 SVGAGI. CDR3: CASSYSAPGKVGGYTF. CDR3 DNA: TGTGCCAGCAGTTACTCTGCCCCAGGGAAAGTGGGTGGCTACACCTTC.

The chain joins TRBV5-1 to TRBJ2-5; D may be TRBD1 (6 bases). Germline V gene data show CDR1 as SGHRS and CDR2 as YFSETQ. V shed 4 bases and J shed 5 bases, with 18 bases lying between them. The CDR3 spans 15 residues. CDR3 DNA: TGCGCCAGCAGCGCGGAACAGGGTTTTATTGAGACCCAGTACTTC. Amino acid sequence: CASSAEQGFIETQYF. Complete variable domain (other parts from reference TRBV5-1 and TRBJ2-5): KAGVTQTPRYLIKTRGQQVTLSCSPISGHRSVSWYQQTPGQGLQFLFEYFSETQRNKGNFPGRFSGRQFSNSRSEMNVSTLELGDSALYLCASSAEQGFIETQYFGPGTRLLVL.

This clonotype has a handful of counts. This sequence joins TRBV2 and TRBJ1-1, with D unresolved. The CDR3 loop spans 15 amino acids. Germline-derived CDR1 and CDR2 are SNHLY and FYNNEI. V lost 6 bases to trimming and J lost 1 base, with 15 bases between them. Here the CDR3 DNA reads TGTGCCAGCAGCCCCTCAATTGCCGCGAACACTGAAGCTTTCTTT. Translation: CASSPSIAANTEAFF.

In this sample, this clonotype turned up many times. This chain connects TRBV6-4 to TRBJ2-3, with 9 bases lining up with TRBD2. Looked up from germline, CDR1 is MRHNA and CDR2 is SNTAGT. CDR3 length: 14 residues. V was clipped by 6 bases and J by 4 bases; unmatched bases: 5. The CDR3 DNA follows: TGTGCCAGCAGCCTAGCGGGATCGGCAGATACGCAGTATTTT. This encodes CASSLAGSADTQYF.

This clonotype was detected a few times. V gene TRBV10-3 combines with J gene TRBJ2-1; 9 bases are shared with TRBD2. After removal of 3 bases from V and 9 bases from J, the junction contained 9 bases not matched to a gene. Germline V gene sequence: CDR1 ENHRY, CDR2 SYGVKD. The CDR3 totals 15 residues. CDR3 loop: CAISDPTSGTTEQFF. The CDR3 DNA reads TGTGCCATCAGTGACCCGACTAGCGGAACCACTGAGCAGTTCTTC.